The next 28 T cell receptor beta chains were all read from a single sample in a study of blood T cell repertoires in COVID-19. TCRdb's copy holds only in-frame clones and misses some; the assay was immunoSEQ multiplex PCR. The sample has roughly 100,000 clones, 75% to 90% seen once. Sequenced sample: peripheral blood. The receptors originated from a human donor in a cohort sampled during active or convalescent COVID-19.

The DNA of the CDR3 is TGTGCCACCAGCAGGGAAACAGGGCTCGCAGATACGCAGTATTTT. Protein: CATSRETGLADTQYF. The chain joins TRBV15 to TRBJ2-3, with D tentatively TRBD1 (6 bases). The CDR3 runs 15 residues. Germline values: CDR1 LNHNV, CDR2 YYDKDF (reference sequence). V was pared by 3 bases and J by 4 bases, with 14 bases between.

The V gene is TRBV18, the J gene TRBJ2-2; unclear D gene. This CDR3 has 13 residues. The germline CDR1 and CDR2 sequences are KGHSH and LQKENI. Trimming removed 5 bases at V and 3 bases at J, with 7 bases between. The chain's CDR3 is CASSADYTGELFF. CDR3 coding DNA: TGTGCCAGCTCAGCAGATTACACCGGGGAGCTGTTTTTT.

This clone has a handful of counts. This chain connects TRBV10-3 to TRBJ2-7; 7 bases fit TRBD1. The V segment lost 0 bases and the J segment 2 bases; nucleotides outside the gene matches: 1. Germline CDR1 is ENHRY and CDR2 is SYGVKD. The CDR3 runs to 14 residues. The CDR3 coding sequence is TGTGCCATCAGTGAGTCCGGACAGGCCTACGAGCAGTACTTC. As protein: CAISESGQAYEQYF.

This clone has just one count. J is TRBJ2-5 and V is TRBV10-1; TRBD2 matches at 10 bases. The V gene end was trimmed by 0 bases and the J gene end by 4 bases; junction bases not matched to a gene: 5. The CDR3 sequence is 16 residues long. In germline, CDR1 is WNHNN, CDR2 SYGVQD (reference sequence). CDR3 protein: CASSESASGGRETQYF. In DNA, the CDR3 is TGCGCCAGCAGTGAGTCGGCTAGCGGGGGAAGAGAGACCCAGTACTTC.

The CDR3 nucleotides read TGTGCCAGCGCGCTGAACACTGAAGCTTTCTTT. Translating gives CASALNTEAFF. The V call is TRBV2, the J call TRBJ1-1; D unresolved. The CDR3 has 11 amino acids. The germline V gene encodes CDR1 SNHLY and CDR2 FYNNEI. V shed 8 bases and J shed 0 bases, with 4 bases lying between them.

CDR3 nucleotides: TGTGCCAGCAACACTAGAGGGGAATCGGACAGGGGGCCCCTTTGTAATTCACCCCTCCACTTT. Its protein is CASNTRGESDRGPLCNSPLHF. The chain links TRBV21-1 to TRBJ1-6; the table calls TRBD1, which could not be checked here. TRBV21-1 is termed a pseudogene. The CDR3 runs to 21 residues.

This chain links TRBV11-1 with TRBJ2-7; D is undetermined. The germline V gene has CDR1 SGHAT and CDR2 FQDESV (reference sequence). V gave up 3 bases and J gave up 2 bases, with 8 bases separating them. The CDR3 is 13 residues long. CDR3 protein: CASSFLDAYEQYF. The CDR3 bases are TGTGCCAGCAGCTTTCTAGACGCCTACGAGCAGTACTTC. Together with reference TRBV11-1 and TRBJ2-7, the CDR3 gives the full variable domain: EAEVAQSPRYKITEKSQAVAFWCDPISGHATLYWYRQILGQGPELLVQFQDESVVDDSQLPKDRFSAERLKGVDSTLKIQPAELGDSAMYLCASSFLDAYEQYFGPGTRLTVT.

The chain carries TRBV4-2 and TRBJ2-3; possibly TRBD2 for D (6 bases). CDR3 length: 13 residues. Trimming took off 0 bases at V and 6 bases at J, with 7 bases between the two ends. CDR1 is LGHNA and CDR2 is YNFKEQ in the germline V gene. In nucleotides, the CDR3 is TGTGCCAGCAGCCAAGACCGGGGGGATACGCAGTATTTT. Its translation: CASSQDRGDTQYF.

The chain employs TRBV3-1 (or the pseudogene TRBV3-2) and TRBJ1-2; no firm D call. Trimming cost V 1 base and J 3 bases, with 9 bases left between them. CDR1 and CDR2 from the germline V gene are LGHDT and YNNKEL (reference sequence). This CDR3 is built from 14 residues. The CDR3 here is CASSQAWEDYGYTF. The CDR3 coding sequence is TGTGCCAGCAGCCAAGCTTGGGAGGACTATGGCTACACCTTC.

The CDR3, as DNA: TGTGCCAGCAGCTTACGGGCGACAGGGCTGAACACTGAAGCTTTCTTT. Protein product: CASSLRATGLNTEAFF. The genes are TRBV11-2 and TRBJ1-1, with 7 positions matching TRBD1. The CDR3 is 16 amino acids. V was pared by 2 bases and J by 0 bases, with 6 bases of the junction left unmatched. The germline gives CDR1 SGHAT, CDR2 FQNNGV.

The J gene is TRBJ1-4, the V gene TRBV3-1 (or the pseudogene TRBV3-2); D is perhaps TRBD1 (6 bases). CDR3 length: 16 amino acids. V shed 5 bases and J shed 4 bases, with 17 bases lying between them. Germline V gene data show CDR1 as LGHDT and CDR2 as YNNKEL (reference sequence). The CDR3 bases are TGTGCCAGCAGCTGGACAGCTGCTGTGGGTAATGAAAAACTGTTTTTT. Its protein product is CASSWTAAVGNEKLFF.

The chain has TRBV19 and TRBJ1-5; tentative D call: TRBD1 (5 bases). The CDR3 is made up of 15 amino acids. Trimming took 5 bases from V and 0 from J, leaving 11 bases between them. CDR1 and CDR2 (germline): LNHDA, SQIVND (reference sequence). The CDR3 nucleotides are TGTGCCAGTAGTCAACAGGTTTATAGCAATCAGCCCCAGCATTTT. It encodes CASSQQVYSNQPQHF.

The V gene is TRBV7-2, the J gene TRBJ2-7, with 7 bases fitting TRBD1. With V trimmed by 4 bases and J by 4 bases, 10 bases remained unmatched. The CDR3 contains 15 residues. Germline V gene data show CDR1 as SGHTA and CDR2 as FQGNSA. The CDR3 bases are TGTGCCAGCAGCTCCTTCTTGACAGGGTCATACGAGCAGTACTTC. Translated: CASSSFLTGSYEQYF.

V usage is TRBV15 and J usage is TRBJ1-2, with D perhaps matching TRBD1 (5 bases). Trimming stripped 4 bases from V and 5 bases from J, with 11 bases between. CDR1 is LNHNV and CDR2 is YYDKDF in the germline V gene (reference sequence). This CDR3 has 13 residues. The CDR3 coding sequence is TGTGCCACCAGCATTATCCGGGGGTATGGCTACACCTTC. Translation: CATSIIRGYGYTF.

Worth noting for this clone: One end of the junction does not line up with germline, which may come from a read error. V gene TRBV7-7 combines with J gene TRBJ2-2, with 8 nucleotides matching TRBD1. Germline-derived CDR1 and CDR2 are SSHAT and FNYEAQ (reference sequence). The length of the CDR3 is 14 residues. In nucleotides, the CDR3 is TGTGCTAGCAGCAGCTCAGGGGGCCCCGGGGAGCTGTTTTTT. Amino acids: CASSSSGGPGELFF.

The chain carries TRBV24-1 and TRBJ2-1, with 8 positions matching TRBD1. The CDR3 spans 13 residues. The V and J ends lost 10 bases and 5 bases, in that order; junction bases with no gene match: 6. Germline loops: CDR1 KGHDR, CDR2 SFDVKD. Here the CDR3 DNA reads TGTGCCACAGCCGGGACAGGCGACAATGAGCAGTTCTTC. Its protein product is CATAGTGDNEQFF.

V is TRBV28 and J is TRBJ1-1; tentative D call: TRBD1 (6 bases). CDR3 length: 12 amino acids. Germline-derived CDR1 and CDR2 are MDHEN and SYDVKM. V was trimmed by 6 bases and J by 8 bases, leaving 13 bases between them. This chain's CDR3 is CASRTGPHEAFF. The CDR3 DNA follows: TGTGCCAGCAGGACAGGACCCCACGAAGCTTTCTTT.

DNA of the CDR3: TGCGCCAGCAGCCACCGGACAGGGGGCGACTATGGCTACACCTTC. As protein: CASSHRTGGDYGYTF. The V and J genes are TRBV4-3 and TRBJ1-2; 11 bases match TRBD1. The CDR3 sequence is 15 residues long. Germline V gene sequence: CDR1 LGHNA, CDR2 YSLEER. The ends lost 3 bases at V and 3 bases at J; junction bases unmatched: 3.

This sequence joins TRBV5-5 and TRBJ1-5; D call uncertain. Germline V CDR1 and CDR2: SGHKS, YYEKEE (reference sequence). Trimming stripped 2 bases from V and 3 bases from J, with 12 bases between. The CDR3 length is 15 residues. Here the CDR3 reads CASSLRQTNNQPQHF. As DNA, the CDR3 is TGTGCCAGCAGCTTACGCCAGACTAACAATCAGCCCCAGCATTTT.

The chain uses TRBV6-5 and TRBJ1-6; D is unclear. The CDR3 is 13 residues long. The V end was cut by 6 bases, the J end by 8 bases, with 11 bases between. Germline V gives CDR1 MNHEY, CDR2 SVGAGI. CDR3 sequence (DNA): TGTGCCAGCAGCGATTCTCGGGATTCACCCCTCCACTTT. Residues: CASSDSRDSPLHF.

This chain uses TRBV3-1 (or the pseudogene TRBV3-2) with TRBJ2-2; tentatively, D is TRBD2 (5 bases). The CDR3 runs 15 residues. Germline V gene data show CDR1 as LGHDT and CDR2 as YNNKEL (reference sequence). Trimming cost V 2 bases and J 6 bases, with 13 bases left between them. The CDR3 protein is CASSQRLAVSGELFF. For the CDR3, the DNA is TGTGCCAGCAGCCAACGTCTAGCTGTCTCCGGGGAGCTGTTTTTT.

The chain links TRBV10-2 to TRBJ2-5; 9 bases align to TRBD2. The CDR3 consists of 16 residues. After removal of 0 bases from V and 3 bases from J, the junction contained 5 bases not matched to a gene. Germline V lookup: CDR1 WSHSY, CDR2 SAAADI. In DNA, the CDR3 is TGCGCCAGCAGTGAGTCGGGCGGGGGGGCCGAAGAGACCCAGTACTTC. Its translation is CASSESGGGAEETQYF.

This clone showed up just a few times. The chain uses TRBV19 and TRBJ1-2, with 9 bases aligning to TRBD1. Germline values: CDR1 LNHDA, CDR2 SQIVND (reference sequence). The CDR3 is 13 amino acids. V was pared by 5 bases and J by 7 bases, with 5 bases of the junction left unmatched. This chain's CDR3 is CASSLQGASGYTF. DNA of the CDR3: TGTGCCAGTAGTTTACAGGGGGCCAGTGGCTACACCTTC.

The rearrangement uses TRBV6-5 and TRBJ2-7; possible D gene TRBD1, 5 bases. In germline, CDR1 is MNHEY, CDR2 SVGAGI. This CDR3 has 13 residues. Trimming took off 2 bases at V and 5 bases at J, with 10 bases between the two ends. The CDR3 loop is CASSYLQGNEQYF. Written as DNA, the CDR3 is TGTGCCAGCAGTTACCTCCAGGGCAACGAGCAGTACTTC.

The rearrangement uses TRBV6-6 and TRBJ1-6; 7 bases agree with TRBD1. J was trimmed by 8 bases and V by 6 bases; bases with no gene match: 7. The germline V gene has CDR1 MNHNY and CDR2 SVGAGI (reference sequence). The length of the CDR3 is 14 residues. In nucleotides, the CDR3 is TGTGCCAGCAGCTACAGGGGTCGGGATTCACCCCTCCACTTT. Translation: CASSYRGRDSPLHF.

This clone occurred many times. The chain couples TRBV5-1 to TRBJ2-7; 11 bases line up with TRBD2. The CDR3 length is 17 residues. The junction had 14 bases not matched to a gene; V was cut back by 0 bases and J by 9 bases. Per the germline V gene, CDR1 is SGHRS and CDR2 is YFSETQ. CDR3 residues: CASSLVLAGGPATGQYF. The CDR3 DNA reads TGCGCCAGCAGCTTGGTTCTAGCGGGGGGCCCAGCCACCGGGCAGTACTTC.

This clone has only a few counts. Written as DNA, the CDR3 is TGTGCCAGCAGCCGGGGACTAGCGCCCTCCTACGAGCAGTACTTC. This translates into CASSRGLAPSYEQYF. The V and J genes are TRBV14 and TRBJ2-7; 10 nucleotides match TRBD2. V lost 4 bases, J lost 0 bases, and 3 bases stayed unmatched. Per germline, CDR1 SGHDN and CDR2 FVKESK. The CDR3 loop spans 15 amino acids.

The chain employs TRBV7-3 and TRBJ2-3; D ambiguous. The germline V gene has CDR1 SGHTA and CDR2 FQGTGA. The CDR3 runs 15 residues. V lost 1 base and J 1 base, leaving 9 bases between the germline ends. In DNA, the CDR3 is TGTGCCAGCAGCTTAAGAGGCATTGGCACAGATACGCAGTATTTT. Amino acids: CASSLRGIGTDTQYF.